This T cell receptor (beta chain) was documented in a study of cytomegalovirus exposure and HLA in healthy donors. Study-wide background: For the approximately 400 genotyped donors, 75% to 90% fell within the Caucasian-associated ancestry cluster.

PCR amplification relied on 60 Vbeta primers (plus 13 Jbeta primers). Only in-frame clones appear in the TCRdb table, and some are missing; sequencing was by immunoSEQ multiplex PCR. Of 150,000 to 200,000 clones in the sample, roughly 85% are singletons; the top ten hold roughly 10%. Input material: PBMCs. The TCR originated in a man aged 18 to 30 in good health and CMV-seropositive.

The CDR3 sequence: CASSQDYSTGGVYGYTF. The CDR3 DNA reads TGCGCCAGCAGCCAAGATTATTCGACAGGGGGCGTCTATGGCTACACCTTC. The gene calls are TRBV4-1 and TRBJ1-2; 10 bases fit TRBD1. CDR3 length: 17 amino acids. Trimming at V came to 0 bases and at J to 4 bases, leaving 8 bases not matched to a gene. Germline V gene lookup returns CDR1 MGHRA and CDR2 YSYEKL.